The subject of this entry is one T cell receptor (beta chain). The antigen is undetermined. This sample is drawn from a study of T cell clonotyping in hematopoietic cell transplantation. Overall study findings and caveats: Pathologically expanded recipient clonotypes increased progressively from day 30 to day 180 as diversity fell.

Measured with immunoSEQ multiplex PCR; TCRdb has only the in-frame clones, and not every one. Here the sample spans about 41,000 clones, less than 85% being singletons. Time point given: recipient sample about 28 days before transplant, after cytoreduction. Samples: about 28 days before transplant, then days 30, 100 and 180 after. The CDR3 runs to 15 residues. Trimming cost V 3 bases and J 2 bases, with 13 bases left between them. The germline V gene has CDR1 KGHSH and CDR2 LQKENI. The chain couples TRBV18 to TRBJ1-1, with D maybe TRBD1 (5 bases). Here the sequenced sample was peripheral blood mononuclear cells, taken before stem cell transplant. The TCR comes from a man between 60 and 75 years old with acute myeloid leukemia. Some clones in this sample may be carry-over from other donors' samples. CDR3 nucleotides: TGTGCCAGCTCACCCGGGACGGTTAGTAACACTGAAGCTTTCTTT. This gives the protein CASSPGTVSNTEAFF. The variable domain in full, with the rest retrieved from reference TRBV18 and TRBJ1-1, is NAGVMQNPRHLVRRRGQEARLRCSPMKGHSHVYWYRQLPEEGLKFMVYLQKENIIDESGMPKERFSAEFPKEGPSILRIQQVVRGDSAAYFCASSPGTVSNTEAFFGQGTRLTVV.